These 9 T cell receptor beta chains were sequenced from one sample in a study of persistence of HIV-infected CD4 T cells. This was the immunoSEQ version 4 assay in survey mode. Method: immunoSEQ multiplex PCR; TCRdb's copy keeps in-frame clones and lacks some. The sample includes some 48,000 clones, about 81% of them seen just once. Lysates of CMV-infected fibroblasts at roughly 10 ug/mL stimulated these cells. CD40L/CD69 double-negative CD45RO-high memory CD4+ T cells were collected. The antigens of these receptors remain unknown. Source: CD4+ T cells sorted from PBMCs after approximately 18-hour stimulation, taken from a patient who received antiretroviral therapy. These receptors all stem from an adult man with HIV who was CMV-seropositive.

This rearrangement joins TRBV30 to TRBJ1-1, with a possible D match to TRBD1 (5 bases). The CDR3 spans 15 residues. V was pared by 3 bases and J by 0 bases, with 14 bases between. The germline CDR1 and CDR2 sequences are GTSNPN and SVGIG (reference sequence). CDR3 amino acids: CAWSVGGAMNTEAFF. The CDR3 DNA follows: TGTGCCTGGAGCGTGGGAGGGGCGATGAACACTGAAGCTTTCTTT. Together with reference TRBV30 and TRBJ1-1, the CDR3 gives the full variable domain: SQTIHQWPATLVQPVGSPLSLECTVEGTSNPNLYWYRQAAGRGLQLLFYSVGIGQISSEVPQNLSASRPQDRQFILSSKKLLLSDSGFYLCAWSVGGAMNTEAFFGQGTRLTVV.

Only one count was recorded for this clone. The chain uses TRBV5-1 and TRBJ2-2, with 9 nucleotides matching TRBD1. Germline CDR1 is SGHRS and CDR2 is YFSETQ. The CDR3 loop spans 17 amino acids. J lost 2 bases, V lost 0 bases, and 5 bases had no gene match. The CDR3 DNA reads TGCGCCAGCAGCTTGGCCACGGGACAGGGTAACACCGGGGAGCTGTTTTTT. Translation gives CASSLATGQGNTGELFF. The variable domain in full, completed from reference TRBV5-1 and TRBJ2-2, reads KAGVTQTPRYLIKTRGQQVTLSCSPISGHRSVSWYQQTPGQGLQFLFEYFSETQRNKGNFPGRFSGRQFSNSRSEMNVSTLELGDSALYLCASSLATGQGNTGELFFGEGSRLTVL.

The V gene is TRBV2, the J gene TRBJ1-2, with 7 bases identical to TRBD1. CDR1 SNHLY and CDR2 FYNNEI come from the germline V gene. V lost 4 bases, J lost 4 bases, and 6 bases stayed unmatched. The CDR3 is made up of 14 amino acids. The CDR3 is CASSVDRDSYGYTF. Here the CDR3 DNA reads TGTGCCAGCAGTGTTGACAGGGATAGCTATGGCTACACCTTC.

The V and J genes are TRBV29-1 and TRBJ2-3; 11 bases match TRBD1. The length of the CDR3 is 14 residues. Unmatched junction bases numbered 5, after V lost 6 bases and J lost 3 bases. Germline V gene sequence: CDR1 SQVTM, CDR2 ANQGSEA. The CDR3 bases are TGCAGCGTGACCGGGACAGGGGGAACAGATACGCAGTATTTT. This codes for CSVTGTGGTDTQYF.

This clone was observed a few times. The CDR3 DNA sequence: TGTGCCAGCTCACCCCATCCGGATGGCTACACCTTC. It translates to CASSPHPDGYTF. The chain couples TRBV18 to TRBJ1-2; D unclear. The CDR3 has 12 residues. Trimming pared 3 bases from V and 6 bases from J, leaving 8 bases between. Germline V gene data show CDR1 as KGHSH and CDR2 as LQKENI.

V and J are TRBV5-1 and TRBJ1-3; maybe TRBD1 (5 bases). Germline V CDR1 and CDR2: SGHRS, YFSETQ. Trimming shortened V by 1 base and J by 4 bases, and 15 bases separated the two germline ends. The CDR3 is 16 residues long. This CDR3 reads CASSLNAPGFGNTIYF. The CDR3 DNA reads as TGCGCCAGCAGCTTGAACGCCCCAGGGTTCGGAAACACCATATATTTT.

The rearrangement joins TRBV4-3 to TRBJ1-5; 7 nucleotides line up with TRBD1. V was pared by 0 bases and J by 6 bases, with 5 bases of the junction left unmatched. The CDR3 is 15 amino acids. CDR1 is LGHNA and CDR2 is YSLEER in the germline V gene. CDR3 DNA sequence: TGCGCCAGCAGCCAAGAGGTACAGGGGATTCAGCCCCAGCATTTT. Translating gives CASSQEVQGIQPQHF.

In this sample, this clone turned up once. For the CDR3, the DNA is TGTGCCAGCAGCAGGACAGGGGGGACAACTAATGAAAAACTGTTTTTT. It translates to CASSRTGGTTNEKLFF. The V call is TRBV27, the J call TRBJ1-4; the match to TRBD1 covers 10 bases. The CDR3 consists of 16 residues. After removal of 6 bases from V and 0 bases from J, the junction contained 4 bases not matched to a gene. Germline V gives CDR1 MNHEY, CDR2 SMNVEV (reference sequence).

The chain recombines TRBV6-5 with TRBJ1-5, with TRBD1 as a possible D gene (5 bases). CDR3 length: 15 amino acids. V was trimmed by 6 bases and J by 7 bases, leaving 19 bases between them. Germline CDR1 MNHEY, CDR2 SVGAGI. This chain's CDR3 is CASRLMTAMLQPQHF. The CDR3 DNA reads TGTGCCAGCAGGCTGATGACAGCCATGTTGCAGCCCCAGCATTTT.